Included here is one T cell receptor (beta chain) sequence, with context. In the same sample, other DNA sequences code for this CDR3. These data originate in a study of blood T cell repertoires in COVID-19. The overall study: The origin of the acute and convalescent COVID-19 samples was the United States, Italy and Spain. Sample material is recorded as cDNA or gDNA derived from T cells, B-cell-depleted T cells, or PBMCs.

As processed by the authors: Cell counts per sample came from amplifying reference gene primers. The method was immunoSEQ multiplex PCR; TCRdb's version includes in-frame clones alone and lacks a portion of them. V, J and clone size are taken as reported in that table, and D and trimming were inferred from the DNA itself. The data show around 160,000 clones, roughly 80% seen once. The source is a woman older than 75 with acute or convalescent COVID-19. What was sequenced was peripheral blood.

CDR3 protein: CASSDGLRSGNEQFF. In DNA form, the CDR3 reads TGCGCCAGCAGTGACGGTTTGAGGTCCGGGAATGAGCAGTTCTTC. The gene calls are TRBV10-1 and TRBJ2-1; D gene unclear. Germline CDR1 is WNHNN and CDR2 is SYGVQD (reference sequence). The CDR3 totals 15 residues. V was trimmed by 3 bases and J by 7 bases, leaving 16 bases between them.